This TCR beta chain appears in the sequencing data of a study of OX40 agonist ivuxolimab in advanced cancers. The data were produced by immunoSEQ multiplex PCR, yet TCRdb's version contains in-frame clones alone and is incomplete. The sample comprises roughly 89,000 clones, around 90% of which are singletons, and less than 0.35% rests with the top ten. The sample here was CD4+ or CD8+ T cells sorted from blood, taken in a trial of the OX40 agonist ivuxolimab. The clonotype originates from an adult with an advanced solid tumor such as melanoma, head and neck, liver or kidney cancer.

The CDR3 DNA is TGTGCCAGCAGCTTCGAGTCCAATTCACCCCTCCACTTT. Translating it yields CASSFESNSPLHF. V usage is TRBV7-2 and J usage is TRBJ1-6; D is ambiguous. There are 13 residues in the CDR3. Germline CDR1 SGHTA, CDR2 FQGNSA. Trimming stripped 3 bases from V and 7 bases from J, with 7 bases between. The full variable domain, its missing parts supplied by reference TRBV7-2 and TRBJ1-6, is GAGVSQSPSNKVTEKGKDVELRCDPISGHTALYWYRQSLGQGLEFLIYFQGNSAPDKSGLPSDRFSAERTGGSVSTLTIQRTQQEDSAVYLCASSFESNSPLHFGNGTRLTVT.